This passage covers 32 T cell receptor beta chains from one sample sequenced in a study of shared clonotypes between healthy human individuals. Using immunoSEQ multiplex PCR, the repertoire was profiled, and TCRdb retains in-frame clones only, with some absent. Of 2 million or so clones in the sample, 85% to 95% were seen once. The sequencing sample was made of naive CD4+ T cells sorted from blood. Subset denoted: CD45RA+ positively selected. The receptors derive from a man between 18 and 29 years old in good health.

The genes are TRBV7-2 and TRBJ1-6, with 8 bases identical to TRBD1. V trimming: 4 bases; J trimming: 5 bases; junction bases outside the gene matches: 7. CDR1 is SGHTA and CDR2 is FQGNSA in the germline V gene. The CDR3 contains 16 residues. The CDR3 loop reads CASSSRTGLNNSPLHF. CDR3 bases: TGTGCCAGCAGCTCACGGACAGGGCTGAATAATTCACCCCTCCACTTT.

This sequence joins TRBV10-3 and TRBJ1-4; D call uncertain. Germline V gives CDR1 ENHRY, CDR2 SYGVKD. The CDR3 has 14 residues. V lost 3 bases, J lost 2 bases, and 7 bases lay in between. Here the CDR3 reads CAISDRGTNEKLFF. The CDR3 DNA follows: TGTGCCATCAGTGACCGGGGTACTAATGAAAAACTGTTTTTT.

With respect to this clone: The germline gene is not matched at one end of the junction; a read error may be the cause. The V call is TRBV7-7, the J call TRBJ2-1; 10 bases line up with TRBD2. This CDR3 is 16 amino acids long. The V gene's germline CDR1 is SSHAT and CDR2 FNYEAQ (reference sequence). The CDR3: CASSFSLAGAGDEQFF. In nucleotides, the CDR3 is TGTGCTAGCAGCTTCAGTCTAGCGGGAGCGGGCGATGAGCAGTTCTTC.

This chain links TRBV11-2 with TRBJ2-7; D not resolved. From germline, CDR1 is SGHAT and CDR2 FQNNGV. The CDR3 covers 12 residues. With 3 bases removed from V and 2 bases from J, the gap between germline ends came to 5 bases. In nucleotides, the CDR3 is TGTGCCAGCAGCTTGGAGACCTACGAGCAGTACTTC. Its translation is CASSLETYEQYF. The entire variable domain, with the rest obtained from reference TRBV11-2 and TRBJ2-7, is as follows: EAGVAQSPRYKIIEKRQSVAFWCNPISGHATLYWYQQILGQGPKLLIQFQNNGVVDDSQLPKDRFSAERLKGVDSTLKIQPAKLEDSAVYLCASSLETYEQYFGPGTRLTVT.

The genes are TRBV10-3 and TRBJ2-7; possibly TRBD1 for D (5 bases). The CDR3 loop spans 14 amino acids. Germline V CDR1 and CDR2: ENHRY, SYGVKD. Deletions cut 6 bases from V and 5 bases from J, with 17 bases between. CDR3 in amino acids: CAISPGSPEDEQYF. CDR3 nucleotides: TGTGCCATCAGCCCAGGGTCCCCAGAGGACGAGCAGTACTTC.

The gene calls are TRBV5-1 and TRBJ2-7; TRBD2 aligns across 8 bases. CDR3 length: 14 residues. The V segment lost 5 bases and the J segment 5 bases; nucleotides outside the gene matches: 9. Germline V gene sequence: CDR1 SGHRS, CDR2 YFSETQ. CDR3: CASRGLEYVHEQYF. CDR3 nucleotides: TGCGCCAGCAGGGGACTAGAGTATGTCCACGAGCAGTACTTC.

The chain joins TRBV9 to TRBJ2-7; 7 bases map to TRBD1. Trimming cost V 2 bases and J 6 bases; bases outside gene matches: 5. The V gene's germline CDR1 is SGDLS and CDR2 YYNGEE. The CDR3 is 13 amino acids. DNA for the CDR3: TGTGCCAGCAGCGTGGATTACAGGGGCGAGCAGTACTTC. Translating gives CASSVDYRGEQYF.

CDR3 DNA: TGTGCCAGCAGTGGAATGGGGGACAAAGGCCGTCAGCCCCAGCATTTT. Its translation is CASSGMGDKGRQPQHF. V gene TRBV2 combines with J gene TRBJ1-5; tentatively, D is TRBD1 (6 bases). V shed 4 bases and J shed 6 bases, with 19 bases lying between them. This CDR3 spans 16 amino acids. Germline V gene data show CDR1 as SNHLY and CDR2 as FYNNEI.

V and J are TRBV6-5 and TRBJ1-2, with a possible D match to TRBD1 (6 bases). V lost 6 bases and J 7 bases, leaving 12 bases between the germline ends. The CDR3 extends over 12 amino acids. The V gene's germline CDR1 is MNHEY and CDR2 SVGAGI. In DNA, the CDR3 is TGTGCCAGCAGGATGGACAGACGTGGCTACACCTTC. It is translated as CASRMDRRGYTF.

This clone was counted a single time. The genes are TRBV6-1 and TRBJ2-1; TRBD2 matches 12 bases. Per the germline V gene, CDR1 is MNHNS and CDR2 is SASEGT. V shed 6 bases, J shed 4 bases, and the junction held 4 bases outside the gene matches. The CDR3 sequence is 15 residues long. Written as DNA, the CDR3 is TGTGCCAGCAGCTTCGGACTAGCGGGGTACAATGAGCAGTTCTTC. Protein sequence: CASSFGLAGYNEQFF.

The CDR3 is CASSHRAASTDTQYF. The DNA for the CDR3 is TGTGCCAGCAGCCACAGGGCCGCAAGCACAGATACGCAGTATTTT. The chain carries TRBV6-6 and TRBJ2-3, with D possibly TRBD1 on 6 matching bases. Germline assignment: CDR1 MNHNY and CDR2 SVGAGI (reference sequence). V was clipped by 6 bases and J by 0 bases, with 13 bases between them. CDR3 length equals 15 residues.

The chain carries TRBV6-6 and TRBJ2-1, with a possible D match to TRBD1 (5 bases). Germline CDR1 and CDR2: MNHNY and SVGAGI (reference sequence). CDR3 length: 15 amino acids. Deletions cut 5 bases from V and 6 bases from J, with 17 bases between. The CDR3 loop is CASSLTGASSNEQFF. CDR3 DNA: TGTGCCAGCAGTCTCACAGGCGCATCGTCCAATGAGCAGTTCTTC.

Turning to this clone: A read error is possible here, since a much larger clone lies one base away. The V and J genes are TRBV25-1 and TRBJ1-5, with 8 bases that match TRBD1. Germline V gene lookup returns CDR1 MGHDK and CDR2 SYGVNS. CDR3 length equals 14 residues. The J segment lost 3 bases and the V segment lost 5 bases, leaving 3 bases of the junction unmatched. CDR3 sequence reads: CASSQTGVNQPQHF. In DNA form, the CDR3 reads TGTGCCAGCAGTCAGACAGGGGTCAATCAGCCCCAGCATTTT.

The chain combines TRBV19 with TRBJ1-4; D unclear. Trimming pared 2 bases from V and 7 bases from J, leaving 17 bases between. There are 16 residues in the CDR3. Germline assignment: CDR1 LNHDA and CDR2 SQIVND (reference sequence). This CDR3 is CASSIISLGSGEKLFF. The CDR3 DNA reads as TGTGCCAGTAGTATAATCAGTCTAGGTTCGGGTGAAAAACTGTTTTTT.

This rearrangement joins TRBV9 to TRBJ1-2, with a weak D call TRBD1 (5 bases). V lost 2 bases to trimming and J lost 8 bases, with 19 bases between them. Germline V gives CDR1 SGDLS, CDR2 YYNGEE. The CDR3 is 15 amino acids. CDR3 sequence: CASSVSRVGARGYTF. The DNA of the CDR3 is TGTGCCAGCAGCGTGAGCAGGGTCGGTGCGAGGGGCTACACCTTC.

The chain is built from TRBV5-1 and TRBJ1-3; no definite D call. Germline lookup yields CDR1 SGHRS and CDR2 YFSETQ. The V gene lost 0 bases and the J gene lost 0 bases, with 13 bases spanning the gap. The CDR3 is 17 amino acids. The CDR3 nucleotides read TGCGCCAGCAGCTTGGTGGCGTCGACGGACTCTGGAAACACCATATATTTT. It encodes CASSLVASTDSGNTIYF. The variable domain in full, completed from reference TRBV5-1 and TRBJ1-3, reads KAGVTQTPRYLIKTRGQQVTLSCSPISGHRSVSWYQQTPGQGLQFLFEYFSETQRNKGNFPGRFSGRQFSNSRSEMNVSTLELGDSALYLCASSLVASTDSGNTIYFGEGSWLTVV.

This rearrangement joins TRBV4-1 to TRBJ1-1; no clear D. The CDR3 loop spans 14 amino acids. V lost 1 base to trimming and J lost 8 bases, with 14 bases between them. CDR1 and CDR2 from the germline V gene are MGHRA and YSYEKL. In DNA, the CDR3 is TGCGCCAGCAGCCAAGTGGTAGTAACCCTCGAAGCTTTCTTT. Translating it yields CASSQVVVTLEAFF.

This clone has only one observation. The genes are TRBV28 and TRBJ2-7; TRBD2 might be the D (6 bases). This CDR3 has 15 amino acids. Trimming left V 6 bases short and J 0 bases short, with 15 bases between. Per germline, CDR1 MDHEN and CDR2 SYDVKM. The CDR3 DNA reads TGTGCCAGCAGCTACCCGCTCGGGGGCTCCTACGAGCAGTACTTC. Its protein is CASSYPLGGSYEQYF.

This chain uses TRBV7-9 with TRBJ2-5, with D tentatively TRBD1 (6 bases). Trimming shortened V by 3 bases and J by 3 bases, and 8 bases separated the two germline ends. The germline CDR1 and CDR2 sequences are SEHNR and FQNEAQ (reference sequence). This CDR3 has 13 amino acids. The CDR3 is CASSLDSEETQYF. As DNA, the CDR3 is TGTGCCAGCAGCTTGGACAGCGAAGAGACCCAGTACTTC.

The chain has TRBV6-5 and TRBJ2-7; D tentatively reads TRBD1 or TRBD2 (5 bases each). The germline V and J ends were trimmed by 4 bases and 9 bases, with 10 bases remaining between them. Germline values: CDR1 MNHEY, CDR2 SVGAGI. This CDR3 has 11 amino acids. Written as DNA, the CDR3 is TGTGCCAGCAGTTTGGGGGTTGTGCAGTACTTC. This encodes CASSLGVVQYF.

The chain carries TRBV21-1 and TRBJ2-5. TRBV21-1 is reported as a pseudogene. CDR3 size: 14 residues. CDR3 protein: CASRPTIAKETQYF. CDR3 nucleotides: TGTGCCAGCAGACCGACGATTGCTAAAGAGACCCAGTACTTC.

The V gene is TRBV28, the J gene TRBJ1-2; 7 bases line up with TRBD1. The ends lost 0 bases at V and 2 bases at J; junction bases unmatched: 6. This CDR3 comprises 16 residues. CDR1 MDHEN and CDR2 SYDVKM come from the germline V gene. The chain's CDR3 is CASSLWGRGRNYGYTF. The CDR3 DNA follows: TGTGCCAGCAGTTTATGGGGGAGGGGGCGAAACTATGGCTACACCTTC.

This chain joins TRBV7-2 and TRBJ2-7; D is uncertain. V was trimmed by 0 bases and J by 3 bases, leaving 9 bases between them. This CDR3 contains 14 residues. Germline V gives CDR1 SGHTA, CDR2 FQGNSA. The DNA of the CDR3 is TGTGCCAGCAGCTTAGCCGGAAGCGTCTACGAGCAGTACTTC. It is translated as CASSLAGSVYEQYF.

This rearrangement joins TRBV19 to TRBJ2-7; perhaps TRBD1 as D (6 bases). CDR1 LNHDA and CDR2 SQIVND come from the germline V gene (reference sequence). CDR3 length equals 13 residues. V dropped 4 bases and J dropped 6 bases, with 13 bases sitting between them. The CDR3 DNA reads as TGTGCCAGTAGTACACTACAGGGTGGCGAGCAGTACTTC. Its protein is CASSTLQGGEQYF.

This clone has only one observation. The CDR3 DNA reads as TGTGCCAGCAGCCCGGGACAGGGTTCGGGAGCTTTCTTT. Translating gives CASSPGQGSGAFF. This chain joins TRBV9 and TRBJ1-1; 9 nucleotides align to TRBD1. The V gene end was trimmed by 4 bases and the J gene end by 10 bases; junction bases not matched to a gene: 8. The germline gives CDR1 SGDLS, CDR2 YYNGEE. The CDR3 is made up of 13 amino acids.

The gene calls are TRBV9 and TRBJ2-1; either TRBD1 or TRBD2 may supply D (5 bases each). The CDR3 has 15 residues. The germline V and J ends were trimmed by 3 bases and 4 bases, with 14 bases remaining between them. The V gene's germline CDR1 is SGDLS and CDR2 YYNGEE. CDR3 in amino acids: CASSATPGPYNEQFF. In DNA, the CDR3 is TGTGCCAGCAGCGCAACCCCGGGACCTTACAATGAGCAGTTCTTC.

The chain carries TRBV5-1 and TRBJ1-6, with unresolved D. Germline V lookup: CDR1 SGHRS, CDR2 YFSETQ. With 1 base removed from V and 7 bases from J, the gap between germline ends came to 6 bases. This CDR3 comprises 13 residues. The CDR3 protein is CASSLLQNSPLHF. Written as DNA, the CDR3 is TGCGCCAGCAGCTTGCTACAGAATTCACCCCTCCACTTT. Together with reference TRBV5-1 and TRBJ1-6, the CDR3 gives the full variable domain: KAGVTQTPRYLIKTRGQQVTLSCSPISGHRSVSWYQQTPGQGLQFLFEYFSETQRNKGNFPGRFSGRQFSNSRSEMNVSTLELGDSALYLCASSLLQNSPLHFGNGTRLTVT.

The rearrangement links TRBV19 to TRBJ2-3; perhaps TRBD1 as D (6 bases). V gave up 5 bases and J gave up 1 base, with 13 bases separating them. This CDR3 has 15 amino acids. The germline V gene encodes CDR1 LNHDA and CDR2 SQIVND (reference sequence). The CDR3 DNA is TGTGCCAGTAGTCTCAGGGGACCGGGCACAGATACGCAGTATTTT. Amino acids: CASSLRGPGTDTQYF.

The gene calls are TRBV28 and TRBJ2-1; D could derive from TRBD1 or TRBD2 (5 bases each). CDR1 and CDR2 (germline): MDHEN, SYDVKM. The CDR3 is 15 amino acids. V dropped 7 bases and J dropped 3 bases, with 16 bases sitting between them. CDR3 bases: TGTGCCAGCATTAAGGGGAGCGACCGCTACAATGAGCAGTTCTTC. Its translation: CASIKGSDRYNEQFF.

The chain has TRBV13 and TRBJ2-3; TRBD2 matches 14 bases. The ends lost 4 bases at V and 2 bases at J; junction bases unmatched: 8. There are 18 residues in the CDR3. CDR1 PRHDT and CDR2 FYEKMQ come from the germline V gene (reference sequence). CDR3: CASSSRLAGGPSTDTQYF. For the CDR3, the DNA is TGTGCCAGCAGCTCCCGACTAGCGGGGGGGCCTTCCACAGATACGCAGTATTTT.

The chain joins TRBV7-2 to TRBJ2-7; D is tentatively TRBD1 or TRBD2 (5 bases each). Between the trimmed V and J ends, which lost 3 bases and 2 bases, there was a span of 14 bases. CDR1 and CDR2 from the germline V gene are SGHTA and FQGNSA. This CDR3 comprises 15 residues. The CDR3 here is CASSFAGTFPYEQYF. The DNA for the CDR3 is TGTGCCAGCAGCTTTGCCGGGACGTTTCCCTACGAGCAGTACTTC.

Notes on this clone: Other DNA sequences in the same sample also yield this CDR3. CDR3 nucleotides: TGTGCCACCAGCAGAGGAGGACAGGGCTCCTACGAGCAGTACTTC. Its translation is CATSRGGQGSYEQYF. The chain joins TRBV15 to TRBJ2-7; 8 bases align to TRBD1. The CDR3 runs 15 residues. V was pared by 1 base and J by 0 bases, with 2 bases of the junction left unmatched. The germline V gene encodes CDR1 LNHNV and CDR2 YYDKDF (reference sequence).